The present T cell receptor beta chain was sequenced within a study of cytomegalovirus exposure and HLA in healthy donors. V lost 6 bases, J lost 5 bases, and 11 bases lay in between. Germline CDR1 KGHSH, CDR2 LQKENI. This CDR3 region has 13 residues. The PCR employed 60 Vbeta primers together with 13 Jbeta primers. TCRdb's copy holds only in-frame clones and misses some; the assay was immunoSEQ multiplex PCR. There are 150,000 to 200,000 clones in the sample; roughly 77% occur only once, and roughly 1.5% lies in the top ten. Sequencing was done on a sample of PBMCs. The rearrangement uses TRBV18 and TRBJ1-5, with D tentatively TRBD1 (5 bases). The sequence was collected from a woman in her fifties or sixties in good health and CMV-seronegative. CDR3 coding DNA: TGTGCCAGCTCGCCAGGGAGGGATCAGCCCCAGCATTTT. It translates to CASSPGRDQPQHF.